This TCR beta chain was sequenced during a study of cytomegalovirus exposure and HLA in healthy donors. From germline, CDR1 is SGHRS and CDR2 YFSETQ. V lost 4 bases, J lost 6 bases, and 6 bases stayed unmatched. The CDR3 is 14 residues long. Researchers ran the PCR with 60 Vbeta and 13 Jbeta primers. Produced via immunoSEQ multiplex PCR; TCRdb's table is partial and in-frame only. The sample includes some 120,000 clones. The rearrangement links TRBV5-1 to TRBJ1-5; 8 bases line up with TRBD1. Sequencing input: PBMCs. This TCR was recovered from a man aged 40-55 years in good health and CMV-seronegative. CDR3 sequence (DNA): TGCGCCAGCAGCCAAGGACAGGGCGGTCAGCCCCAGCATTTT. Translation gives CASSQGQGGQPQHF.